Listed here is a single TCR beta chain. Its target is not known. The sample originates from a study of cytomegalovirus exposure and HLA in healthy donors. Study-wide results and caveats: A later analysis showed HLA-associated TCR beta chains outstripping equally common others in clonal expansion. Later analysis identified about 17,000 TCR beta sequences associated with HLA alleles, using a false discovery rate threshold of 0.05. Reports state that TCR beta sequences accurately predicted most subjects' HLA-A and HLA-B alleles.

With 60 Vbeta and 13 Jbeta primers, the PCR was carried out. This table comes from immunoSEQ multiplex PCR, and its TCRdb copy is limited to in-frame clones, with some not included. The sample shows 150,000 to 200,000 clones, over 70% of them seen only once. The TCR was taken from a woman younger than 35 in good health and CMV-seropositive. Sequenced sample: PBMCs.

CDR3 nucleotide sequence: TGTGCCAGCAGCCCCCAGCGGGGGGGCCATAATGAGCAGTTCTTC. As protein: CASSPQRGGHNEQFF. This chain links TRBV5-4 with TRBJ2-1; 10 nucleotides line up with TRBD2. V shed 4 bases and J 7 bases; nucleotides not matched to a gene: 8. Germline lookup yields CDR1 SGHNT and CDR2 YYREEE (reference sequence). The CDR3 consists of 15 residues.